The T cell receptor (beta chain) described here comes from a study of beta chain features in type 1 diabetes. The CDR3 has 13 residues. V dropped 1 base and J dropped 4 bases, with 7 bases sitting between them. Germline V gives CDR1 SEHNR, CDR2 FQNEAQ (reference sequence). Study observations and caveats: In every one of the four CD4+ subsets, TCRB CDR3s were moderately but significantly shorter in Type 1 diabetes patients.

This clone has only a few counts. Antigen specificity is unknown. TCRB transcripts that were expressed got sequenced, as all of the isolated RNA had been reverse transcribed. Some clones are missing from TCRdb's copy, which holds only in-frame ones; the method was immunoSEQ multiplex PCR. The data hold hundreds of thousands of clones, with roughly 12% observed a single time. The chain couples TRBV7-9 to TRBJ1-1; D uncertain. The receptor was derived from a woman between 18 and 30 years old with type 1 diabetes. Sequencing was done on a sample of naive CD4+ T cells from blood. The CDR3 DNA is TGTGCCAGCAGCTTAGGATCAGGCACTGAAGCTTTCTTT. Protein sequence: CASSLGSGTEAFF.